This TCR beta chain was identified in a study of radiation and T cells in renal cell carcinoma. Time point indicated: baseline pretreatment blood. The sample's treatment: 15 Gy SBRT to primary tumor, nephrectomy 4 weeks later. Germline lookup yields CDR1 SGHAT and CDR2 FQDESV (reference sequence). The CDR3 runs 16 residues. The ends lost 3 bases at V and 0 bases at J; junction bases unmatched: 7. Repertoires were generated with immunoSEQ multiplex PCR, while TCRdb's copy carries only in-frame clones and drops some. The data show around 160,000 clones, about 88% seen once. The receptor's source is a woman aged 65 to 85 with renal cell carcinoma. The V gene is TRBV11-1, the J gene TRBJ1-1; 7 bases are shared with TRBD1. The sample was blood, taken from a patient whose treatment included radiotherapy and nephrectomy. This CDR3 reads CASSFGDRVMNTEAFF. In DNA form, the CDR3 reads TGTGCCAGCAGCTTTGGAGACAGGGTGATGAACACTGAAGCTTTCTTT.